These 29 T cell receptor beta chains were sequenced from one sample in a study of blood T cell repertoires in COVID-19 (dated by TCRdb to the early 2020s). The library was prepared using the immunoSEQ multiplex PCR assay. This is the immuneACCESS table as TCRdb keeps it, with only in-frame sequences that have V and J called. A part of the clones is gone; compared with another copy, unresolved V genes explain less than half, and the rest is unexplained. The table for this sample lists 240,000 or so clones; about 86% of them were counted only once. The ten largest clonotypes hold about 3% of the sample. Specimen: peripheral blood. All receptors derive from a woman younger than 45 who had recovered from COVID-19.

The chain is built from TRBV10-3 and TRBJ2-7; 13 nucleotides agree with TRBD2. CDR1 is ENHRY, CDR2 SYGVKD, per germline. The V and J ends lost 5 bases and 3 bases, in that order; junction bases with no gene match: 7. The CDR3 is 16 residues long. The CDR3, as DNA: TGTGCCATCAGTCCGCAACTAGCGGGGGGGGACTACGAGCAGTACTTC. This translates into CAISPQLAGGDYEQYF.

The chain recombines TRBV7-8 with TRBJ1-5, with 7 bases matching TRBD1. The V gene end was trimmed by 5 bases and the J gene end by 1 base; junction bases not matched to a gene: 2. Germline V gene data show CDR1 as SGHVS and CDR2 as FQNEAQ. This CDR3 is 14 amino acids long. In DNA form, the CDR3 reads TGTGCCAGCAGCGTGGACAGGAGCAATCAGCCCCAGCATTTT. Its protein is CASSVDRSNQPQHF. The full variable domain, rest sourced from reference TRBV7-8 and TRBJ1-5, is GAGVSQSPRYKVAKRGQDVALRCDPISGHVSLFWYQQALGQGPEFLTYFQNEAQLDKSGLPSDRFFAERPEGSVSTLKIQRTQQEDSAVYLCASSVDRSNQPQHFGDGTRLSIL.

The rearrangement links TRBV6-1 to TRBJ2-3; D unclear. There are 13 residues in the CDR3. Trimming left V 3 bases short and J 8 bases short, with 12 bases between. Per the germline V gene, CDR1 is MNHNS and CDR2 is SASEGT. The CDR3 nucleotides read TGTGCCAGCAGTGACCGCGATACCGCTACGCAGTATTTT. Encoded protein: CASSDRDTATQYF.

The J gene is TRBJ1-2, the V gene TRBV7-6; D remains unclear. Germline CDR1 and CDR2: SGHVS and FNYEAQ. V shed 5 bases and J shed 0 bases, with 13 bases lying between them. This CDR3 has 15 residues. The CDR3 spells CASSPAGMSNYGYTF. In DNA form, the CDR3 reads TGTGCCAGCAGCCCAGCGGGGATGTCTAACTATGGCTACACCTTC.

The chain recombines TRBV5-1 with TRBJ1-1; the D gene is possibly TRBD1 (5 bases). This CDR3 has 14 residues. Deletions cut 4 bases from V and 0 bases from J, with 10 bases between. The germline V gene encodes CDR1 SGHRS and CDR2 YFSETQ. CDR3 bases: TGCGCCAGCAGCCCCAGGGAACTGAACACTGAAGCTTTCTTT. Translated: CASSPRELNTEAFF.

V gene TRBV3-1 (or the pseudogene TRBV3-2) combines with J gene TRBJ2-3; 10 nucleotides align to TRBD1. This CDR3 has 15 residues. The V and J ends lost 6 bases and 8 bases, in that order; junction bases with no gene match: 11. CDR1 and CDR2 (germline): LGHDT, YNNKEL (reference sequence). The CDR3 DNA is TGTGCCAGCAGGAACCGGGACAGGGGTTGGGGTACGCAGTATTTT. Encoded protein: CASRNRDRGWGTQYF.

CDR3: CASIITGTSYNEQFF. The CDR3 bases are TGTGCCAGCATTATAACCGGGACTTCGTACAATGAGCAGTTCTTC. The V call is TRBV6-5, the J call TRBJ2-1, with D tentatively TRBD2 (6 bases). Germline V gene data show CDR1 as MNHEY and CDR2 as SVGAGI. V lost 7 bases to trimming and J lost 4 bases, with 17 bases between them. The CDR3 is 15 amino acids.

The chain couples TRBV20-1 to TRBJ2-7; D is perhaps TRBD1 (6 bases). V was pared by 7 bases and J by 2 bases, with 9 bases between. This CDR3 is built from 11 residues. Germline V gene sequence: CDR1 DFQATT, CDR2 SNEGSKA (reference sequence). The CDR3 nucleotides read TGCAGTGGTGGGGACACCTACGAGCAGTACTTC. The encoded protein is CSGGDTYEQYF.

This clone was recorded a few times. The V and J genes are TRBV6-5 and TRBJ1-1; D uncertain. Germline V gene lookup returns CDR1 MNHEY and CDR2 SVGAGI. Trimming took 2 bases from V and 1 from J, leaving 5 bases between them. This CDR3 has 13 amino acids. The CDR3 region has the DNA TGTGCCAGCAGTTACGCAGAGAACACTGAAGCTTTCTTT. Protein sequence: CASSYAENTEAFF.

The V call is TRBV2, the J call TRBJ2-5, with TRBD2 matching 12 bases. The CDR3 is 15 amino acids. Germline values: CDR1 SNHLY, CDR2 FYNNEI. V trimming: 8 bases; J trimming: 1 base; junction bases outside the gene matches: 5. DNA of the CDR3: TGTGCCAGCGCGAAACTAGCGGGGGGCCAAGAGACCCAGTACTTC. Translating gives CASAKLAGGQETQYF.

The V and J genes are TRBV9 and TRBJ2-7, with D perhaps TRBD1 (6 bases). V shed 1 base and J shed 4 bases, with 12 bases lying between them. The length of the CDR3 is 14 residues. Germline V gives CDR1 SGDLS, CDR2 YYNGEE. CDR3 residues: CASSVNRVGYEQYF. CDR3 coding DNA: TGTGCCAGCAGCGTAAACAGGGTGGGGTACGAGCAGTACTTC.

A single count supports this clone. The chain combines TRBV5-4 with TRBJ1-1, with D possibly TRBD1 on 5 matching bases. Germline V gene sequence: CDR1 SGHNT, CDR2 YYREEE (reference sequence). Trimming took off 2 bases at V and 1 base at J, with 12 bases between the two ends. The CDR3 runs 15 residues. CDR3 sequence: CASSFVGHQNTEAFF. In DNA form, the CDR3 reads TGTGCCAGCAGCTTCGTCGGACACCAGAACACTGAAGCTTTCTTT.

The V and J genes are TRBV11-1 and TRBJ2-7, with a weak D call TRBD1 (6 bases). CDR1 SGHAT and CDR2 FQDESV come from the germline V gene (reference sequence). V dropped 5 bases and J dropped 0 bases, with 17 bases sitting between them. The CDR3 covers 16 residues. The CDR3 region has the DNA TGTGCCAGCAGCCCCGTCGCAGGGGAAAGCTCCTACGAGCAGTACTTC. It yields the protein CASSPVAGESSYEQYF.

The gene calls are TRBV5-1 and TRBJ2-7; tentatively, D is TRBD2 (6 bases). Trimming shortened V by 3 bases and J by 1 base, and 17 bases separated the two germline ends. CDR3 size: 16 residues. Germline V CDR1 and CDR2: SGHRS, YFSETQ. The CDR3 nucleotides are TGCGCCAGCAGCTCGGACGCGAGTGGAGGGTCCTACGAGCAGTACTTC. Protein: CASSSDASGGSYEQYF.

The gene calls are TRBV3-1 (or the pseudogene TRBV3-2) and TRBJ1-1; D not certain. Germline V gene lookup returns CDR1 LGHDT and CDR2 YNNKEL (reference sequence). This CDR3 comprises 14 residues. Between the trimmed V and J ends, which lost 1 base and 3 bases, there was a span of 9 bases. CDR3 region: CASSQVPRDTEAFF. The CDR3 region has the DNA TGTGCCAGCAGCCAAGTCCCCCGGGACACTGAAGCTTTCTTT.

The CDR3 DNA is TGTGCCTGGAGCCCCGGGACAGGGGAATATGGCTACACCTTC. It is translated as CAWSPGTGEYGYTF. The chain is built from TRBV30 and TRBJ1-2, with 10 bases lining up with TRBD1. V gave up 3 bases and J gave up 5 bases; unmatched junction bases: 6. This CDR3 is built from 14 residues. Germline lookup yields CDR1 GTSNPN and CDR2 SVGIG (reference sequence).

V is TRBV4-1 and J is TRBJ2-5, with a weak D call TRBD1 (5 bases). CDR3 length equals 14 residues. V shed 1 base and J shed 3 bases, with 9 bases lying between them. Germline V gene lookup returns CDR1 MGHRA and CDR2 YSYEKL. This CDR3 is CASSQGTLKETQYF. The CDR3 nucleotides read TGCGCCAGCAGCCAAGGGACACTAAAAGAGACCCAGTACTTC.

The chain combines TRBV29-1 with TRBJ2-3, with TRBD1 as a possible D gene (6 bases). The CDR3 contains 12 residues. V was shortened by 7 bases and J by 4 bases, with 12 bases between the two germline ends. Germline assignment: CDR1 SQVTM and CDR2 ANQGSEA. DNA of the CDR3: TGCAGCGCCCGGGACACCGCAGATACGCAGTATTTT. This gives the protein CSARDTADTQYF.

V usage is TRBV11-3 and J usage is TRBJ1-2, with D possibly matching TRBD1 (6 bases). CDR3 length equals 13 residues. The germline V gene has CDR1 SGHNT and CDR2 YENEEA. Trimming removed 3 bases from V and 6 bases from J, with 11 bases in between. The CDR3 nucleotides read TGTGCCAGCAGCTTGTTTCAGGGGCATGGCTACACCTTC. Residues: CASSLFQGHGYTF.

This clone was counted a few times. The chain recombines TRBV7-9 with TRBJ1-1; D unresolved. This CDR3 region has 13 residues. Trimming pared 5 bases from V and 10 bases from J, leaving 17 bases between. Germline CDR1 reads SEHNR; CDR2 reads FQNEAQ (reference sequence). CDR3 loop: CASSELKEVVAFF. The CDR3 DNA reads as TGTGCCAGCAGCGAGCTCAAGGAGGTTGTAGCTTTCTTT.

The genes are TRBV5-4 and TRBJ1-5; the match to TRBD1 covers 8 bases. This CDR3 comprises 15 residues. V lost 4 bases to trimming and J lost 5 bases; unmatched junction nucleotides: 8. Per the germline V gene, CDR1 is SGHNT and CDR2 is YYREEE (reference sequence). DNA of the CDR3: TGTGCCAGCAGCATTAAGGACAGGGAAGATCAGCCCCAGCATTTT. Translation: CASSIKDREDQPQHF.

CDR3 in amino acids: CASSLEGTMPDTQYF. The CDR3 DNA follows: TGTGCCAGCAGCTTAGAGGGGACAATGCCAGATACGCAGTATTTT. V gene TRBV11-2 combines with J gene TRBJ2-3, with D perhaps matching TRBD1 (6 bases). This CDR3 has 15 amino acids. Germline V CDR1 and CDR2: SGHAT, FQNNGV. The germline V and J ends were trimmed by 0 bases and 4 bases, with 11 bases remaining between them. Looking up the rest from reference TRBV11-2 and TRBJ2-3 gives the full variable domain: EAGVAQSPRYKIIEKRQSVAFWCNPISGHATLYWYQQILGQGPKLLIQFQNNGVVDDSQLPKDRFSAERLKGVDSTLKIQPAKLEDSAVYLCASSLEGTMPDTQYFGPGTRLTVL.

The rearrangement joins TRBV20-1 to TRBJ2-7, with D uncertain. The V gene's germline CDR1 is DFQATT and CDR2 SNEGSKA (reference sequence). Trimming pared 5 bases from V and 7 bases from J, leaving 6 bases between. The CDR3 is made up of 9 amino acids. CDR3 region: CSAPSEQYF. CDR3 bases: TGCAGTGCTCCGAGTGAGCAGTACTTC.

The V call is TRBV20-1, the J call TRBJ2-2, with a weak D call TRBD2 (6 bases). The CDR3 sequence is 16 residues long. The V gene lost 3 bases and the J gene lost 7 bases, with 21 bases spanning the gap. Per germline, CDR1 DFQATT and CDR2 SNEGSKA (reference sequence). CDR3 sequence (DNA): TGCAGTGCTAGTCCGGTGGCCGGGAGACGGGGCGGGGAGCTGTTTTTT. The encoded protein is CSASPVAGRRGGELFF.

This chain links TRBV2 with TRBJ1-5; D unclear. This CDR3 contains 15 residues. Germline loops: CDR1 SNHLY, CDR2 FYNNEI. V lost 2 bases, J lost 0 bases, and 8 bases lay in between. The DNA of the CDR3 is TGTGCCAGCAGTGAAATCACACATAGCAATCAGCCCCAGCATTTT. This codes for CASSEITHSNQPQHF.

V is TRBV19 and J is TRBJ1-1, with TRBD1 as a possible D gene (5 bases). The V end lost 8 bases, the J end lost 9 bases, and 19 bases lay between the germline ends. This CDR3 region has 13 residues. Germline V gives CDR1 LNHDA, CDR2 SQIVND (reference sequence). This CDR3 is CASFLQGSTKAFF. In DNA, the CDR3 is TGTGCCAGTTTTCTTCAGGGAAGTACCAAAGCTTTCTTT.

The rearrangement uses TRBV29-1 and TRBJ2-2, with D possibly being TRBD2 (5 bases). There are 13 residues in the CDR3. The germline V gene encodes CDR1 SQVTM and CDR2 ANQGSEA. V dropped 7 bases and J dropped 2 bases, with 11 bases sitting between them. The CDR3 loop is CSAEGSNTGELFF. The CDR3 coding sequence is TGCAGCGCCGAGGGTTCAAACACCGGGGAGCTGTTTTTT.

CDR3: CASSQLFEGVSGNTIYF. The CDR3 DNA follows: TGTGCCAGCTCCCAGCTGTTTGAGGGGGTCTCTGGAAACACCATATATTTT. The J gene is TRBJ1-3, the V gene TRBV18, with D possibly matching TRBD1 (6 bases). Trimming stripped 6 bases from V and 0 bases from J, with 18 bases between. Germline values: CDR1 KGHSH, CDR2 LQKENI. CDR3 length: 17 amino acids.

The chain recombines TRBV5-1 with TRBJ1-1; 7 bases line up with TRBD1. The V gene end was trimmed by 4 bases and the J gene end by 1 base; junction bases not matched to a gene: 7. CDR1 is SGHRS, CDR2 YFSETQ, per germline. The CDR3 length is 15 residues. The CDR3 reads CASSTITGANTEAFF. The CDR3 DNA is TGCGCCAGCAGCACAATTACAGGGGCGAACACTGAAGCTTTCTTT.